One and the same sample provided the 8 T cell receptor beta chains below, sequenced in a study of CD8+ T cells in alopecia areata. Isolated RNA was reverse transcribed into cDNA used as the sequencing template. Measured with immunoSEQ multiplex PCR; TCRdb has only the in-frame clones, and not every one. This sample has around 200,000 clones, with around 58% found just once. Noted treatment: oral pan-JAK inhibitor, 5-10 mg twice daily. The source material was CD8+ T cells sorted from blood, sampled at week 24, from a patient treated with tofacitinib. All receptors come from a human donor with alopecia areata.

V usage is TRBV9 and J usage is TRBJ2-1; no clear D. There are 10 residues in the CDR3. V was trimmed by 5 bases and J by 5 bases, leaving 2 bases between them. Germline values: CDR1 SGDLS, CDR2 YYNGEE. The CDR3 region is CASRDNEQFF. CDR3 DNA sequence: TGTGCCAGCAGGGACAATGAGCAGTTCTTC.

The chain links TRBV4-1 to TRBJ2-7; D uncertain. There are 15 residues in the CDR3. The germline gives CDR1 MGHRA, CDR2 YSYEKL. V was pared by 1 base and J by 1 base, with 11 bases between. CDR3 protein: CASSQVEGLSYEQYF. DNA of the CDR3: TGCGCCAGCAGCCAAGTTGAAGGCCTATCCTACGAGCAGTACTTC.

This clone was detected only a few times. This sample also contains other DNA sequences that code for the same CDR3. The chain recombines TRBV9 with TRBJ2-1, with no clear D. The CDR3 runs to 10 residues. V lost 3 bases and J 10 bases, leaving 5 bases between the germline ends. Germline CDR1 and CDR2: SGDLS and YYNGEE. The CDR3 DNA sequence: TGTGCCAGCAGCGGCACCGAGCAGTTCTTC. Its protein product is CASSGTEQFF.

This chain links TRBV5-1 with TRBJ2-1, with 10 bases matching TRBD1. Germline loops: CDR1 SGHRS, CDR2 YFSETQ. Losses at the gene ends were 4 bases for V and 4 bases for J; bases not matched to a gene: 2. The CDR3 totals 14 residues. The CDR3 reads CASSADRGYNEQFF. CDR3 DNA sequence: TGCGCCAGCAGCGCGGACAGGGGGTACAATGAGCAGTTCTTC.

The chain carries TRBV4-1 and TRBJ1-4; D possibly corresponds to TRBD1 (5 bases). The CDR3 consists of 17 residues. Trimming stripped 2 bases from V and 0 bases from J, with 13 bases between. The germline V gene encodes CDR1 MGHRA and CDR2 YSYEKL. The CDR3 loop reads CASSQRQGRATNEKLFF. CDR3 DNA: TGCGCCAGCAGCCAAAGGCAGGGAAGAGCAACTAATGAAAAACTGTTTTTT.

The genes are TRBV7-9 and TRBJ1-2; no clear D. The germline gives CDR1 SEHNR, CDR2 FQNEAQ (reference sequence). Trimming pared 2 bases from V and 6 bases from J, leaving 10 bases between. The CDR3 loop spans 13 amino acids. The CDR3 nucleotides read TGTGCCAGCAGCTTAACTAACGAGGATGGCTACACCTTC. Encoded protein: CASSLTNEDGYTF.

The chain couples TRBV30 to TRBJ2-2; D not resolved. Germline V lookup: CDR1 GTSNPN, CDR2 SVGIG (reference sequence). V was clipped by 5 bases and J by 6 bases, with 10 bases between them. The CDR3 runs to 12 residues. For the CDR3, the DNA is TGTGCCTGGGCCCAAGGCGCCGGGGAGCTGTTTTTT. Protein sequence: CAWAQGAGELFF.

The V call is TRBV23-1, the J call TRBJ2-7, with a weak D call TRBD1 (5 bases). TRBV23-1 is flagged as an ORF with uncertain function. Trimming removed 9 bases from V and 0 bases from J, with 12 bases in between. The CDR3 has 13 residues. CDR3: CARESGNSYEQYF. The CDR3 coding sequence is TGCGCCAGGGAGTCAGGGAACTCCTACGAGCAGTACTTC.